This T cell receptor (beta chain) was recorded in a study of blood T cells in healthy people across ages. Whole-study results and caveats: The recorded TCR beta diversity per million T cells decreased in a roughly linear manner with age. Fewer expanded clones and more diversity marked long-lived versus aged donors.

The germline V gene has CDR1 SEHNR and CDR2 FQNEAQ (reference sequence). The CDR3 has 16 residues. Trimming cost V 5 bases and J 1 base; bases outside gene matches: 7. Through a sample-barcoded 5' primer and a J-beta primer mix, a second PCR was run for roughly 6 to 11 cycles. TCRdb re-called the 5' RACE reads through MiXCR, storing one row per CDR3 protein. This sample has about 800,000 distinct CDR3 sequences, with around a quarter found just once. There are a few counts of this clonotype. As yet, its antigen is unknown. The sample providers were healthy Caucasian people from Russia, aged about 6 to 100. Another study also made use of these data, one on T cells of mothers and their children.

The V call is TRBV7-9, the J call TRBJ2-5; 10 bases are shared with TRBD1. Sequenced material: blood. The source of this sequence is a boy between 10 and 17 years old in good health. CDR3 in amino acids: CASSRLGQGLQETQYF. CDR3 coding DNA: TGTGCCAGCAGCCGACTGGGACAGGGGCTCCAAGAGACCCAGTACTTC.